Shown below are 14 T cell receptor beta chains from a single sample sequenced in a study of T cell responses to AZD1222 COVID-19 vaccine. Sequencing was performed with immunoSEQ multiplex PCR; in TCRdb, only in-frame clones are kept and a portion is missing. The sample shows roughly 100,000 clones, 70% to 90% of them seen only once. The specimen was peripheral blood, collected 28 days after the second AZD1222 dose. These receptors were taken from an adult who received the AZD1222 COVID-19 vaccine.

This chain connects TRBV5-1 to TRBJ2-3; D unresolved. In germline, CDR1 is SGHRS, CDR2 YFSETQ. V lost 7 bases, J lost 0 bases, and 9 bases lay in between. This CDR3 region has 13 residues. The CDR3 protein is CASGEQSTDTQYF. As DNA, the CDR3 is TGCGCCAGCGGTGAACAGAGCACAGATACGCAGTATTTT.

This clone was seen once. The chain uses TRBV6-5 and TRBJ1-3; TRBD1 matches at 7 bases. Germline assignment: CDR1 MNHEY and CDR2 SVGAGI. The V gene end was trimmed by 2 bases and the J gene end by 0 bases; junction bases not matched to a gene: 1. CDR3 size: 15 residues. The CDR3 spells CASSYAGGSGNTIYF. The CDR3 region has the DNA TGTGCCAGCAGTTACGCAGGGGGCTCTGGAAACACCATATATTTT.

This clone was picked up one time. The chain carries TRBV5-1 and TRBJ1-5; D unclear. Germline-derived CDR1 and CDR2 are SGHRS and YFSETQ. There are 13 residues in the CDR3. Trimming took 0 bases from V and 5 from J, leaving 6 bases between them. CDR3 coding DNA: TGCGCCAGCAGCTTGGAGGTTGATCAGCCCCAGCATTTT. Translating gives CASSLEVDQPQHF.

The chain has TRBV15 and TRBJ1-1, with D unclear. CDR1 is LNHNV and CDR2 is YYDKDF in the germline V gene (reference sequence). Trimming stripped 0 bases from V and 2 bases from J, with 7 bases between. This CDR3 spans 14 amino acids. The CDR3 DNA sequence: TGTGCCACCAGCAGAGAAACAGCTAACACTGAAGCTTTCTTT. Translating it yields CATSRETANTEAFF.

This clone was detected a few times. The chain is built from TRBV6-1 and TRBJ2-5; 8 bases match TRBD1. The CDR3 runs to 15 residues. With V trimmed by 2 bases and J by 3 bases, 5 bases remained unmatched. Germline V gene lookup returns CDR1 MNHNS and CDR2 SASEGT. CDR3 sequence: CASSEFVTGEETQYF. The CDR3 DNA is TGTGCCAGCAGTGAATTCGTGACAGGGGAAGAGACCCAGTACTTC.

This clone has more than one count but fewer than ten. This chain uses TRBV10-1 with TRBJ2-1; no definite D call. The V and J ends lost 2 bases and 10 bases respectively, with 21 bases between them. Germline values: CDR1 WNHNN, CDR2 SYGVQD (reference sequence). CDR3 length: 16 residues. CDR3 sequence reads: CASSEVWGSGPIEQFF. Here the CDR3 DNA reads TGCGCCAGCAGTGAGGTATGGGGATCCGGCCCTATCGAGCAGTTCTTC.

J is TRBJ2-3 and V is TRBV5-1; unclear D gene. Trimming took off 1 base at V and 1 base at J, with 10 bases between the two ends. CDR1 is SGHRS, CDR2 YFSETQ, per germline. The CDR3 runs to 15 residues. The CDR3 sequence is CASSLNRRGTDTQYF. DNA of the CDR3: TGCGCCAGCAGCTTGAATCGCCGTGGCACAGATACGCAGTATTTT.

The table lists this clone with a count of one. The J gene is TRBJ2-5, the V gene TRBV5-4; the match to TRBD1 covers 7 bases. This CDR3 comprises 16 residues. The germline CDR1 and CDR2 sequences are SGHNT and YYREEE (reference sequence). The V gene end was trimmed by 4 bases and the J gene end by 1 base; junction bases not matched to a gene: 10. The CDR3 loop is CASSARDSPIQETQYF. CDR3 DNA sequence: TGTGCCAGCAGCGCAAGGGACAGCCCCATCCAAGAGACCCAGTACTTC.

About this clone itself: At one end the junction does not follow the germline gene, possibly because of a read error. The chain has TRBV7-9 and TRBJ1-3; D may be TRBD1 (5 bases). This CDR3 is 13 amino acids long. CDR1 is SEHNR, CDR2 FQNEAQ, per germline (reference sequence). The CDR3 loop is CAGRVSAGNTIYF. For the CDR3, the DNA is TGTGCCGGCAGGGTTTCCGCTGGAAACACCATATATTTT. Full variable domain (rest looked up from reference TRBV7-9 and TRBJ1-3): DTGVSQNPRHKITKRGQNVTFRCDPISEHNRLYWYRQTLGQGPEFLTYFQNEAQLEKSRLLSDRFSAERPKGSFSTLEIQRTEQGDSAMYLCAGRVSAGNTIYFGEGSWLTVV.

The J gene is TRBJ1-1, the V gene TRBV30; D not resolved. The CDR3 totals 13 residues. In germline, CDR1 is GTSNPN, CDR2 SVGIG (reference sequence). V gave up 4 bases and J gave up 6 bases, with 15 bases separating them. The chain's CDR3 is CAWKVDPNSEAFF. The CDR3 DNA sequence: TGTGCCTGGAAAGTCGACCCTAATTCTGAAGCTTTCTTT.

V usage is TRBV19 and J usage is TRBJ2-1; D may be TRBD2 (5 bases). Germline V gene sequence: CDR1 LNHDA, CDR2 SQIVND (reference sequence). The CDR3 runs to 16 residues. Trimming removed 2 bases from V and 0 bases from J, with 11 bases in between. CDR3 loop: CASSILAFSSYNEQFF. The CDR3 coding sequence is TGTGCCAGTAGTATACTAGCTTTTAGCTCCTACAATGAGCAGTTCTTC.

This rearrangement joins TRBV29-1 to TRBJ2-1; no firm D call. Germline values: CDR1 SQVTM, CDR2 ANQGSEA. V was trimmed by 6 bases and J by 5 bases, leaving 5 bases between them. The CDR3 has 10 residues. This chain's CDR3 is CSVGHNEQFF. The CDR3 DNA sequence: TGCAGCGTGGGCCACAATGAGCAGTTCTTC.

The chain recombines TRBV28 with TRBJ2-7; the D gene is possibly TRBD1 (5 bases). V lost 6 bases and J 2 bases, leaving 14 bases between the germline ends. This CDR3 is built from 14 residues. CDR1 and CDR2 (germline): MDHEN, SYDVKM. CDR3: CASSDPTEPYEQYF. In DNA, the CDR3 is TGTGCCAGCAGCGACCCGACAGAGCCCTACGAGCAGTACTTC.

The V gene is TRBV12-3 or TRBV12-4, the J gene TRBJ1-2; 8 positions agree with TRBD1. The CDR3 is made up of 13 amino acids. V shed 5 bases and J 8 bases; nucleotides not matched to a gene: 7. The DNA for the CDR3 is TGTGCCAGCAGTCCCGGCAGGGGGCTCGGCTACACCTTC. Protein product: CASSPGRGLGYTF.